These 13 T cell receptor beta chains came from one sample sequenced in a study of T cells after yellow fever vaccination. TCRdb reanalysed the 5' RACE reads using MiXCR and keeps one entry per CDR3 protein. The sample shows some 240,000 distinct CDR3 sequences, about 5.2% of them seen only once. The specimen was CD4+ T cells sorted from PBMCs, collected on the day of the yellow fever booster vaccination. These receptors were obtained from a man aged 18 to 35 who received the YFV17D yellow fever vaccine.

This sequence joins TRBV11-2 and TRBJ2-1, with D uncertain. Germline V gene data show CDR1 as SGHAT and CDR2 as FQNNGV. Trimming removed 2 bases from V and 0 bases from J, with 14 bases in between. The CDR3 loop spans 17 amino acids. The CDR3 bases are TGTGCCAGCAGCTTATTAGCCGGAACCCTCTCCTACAATGAGCAGTTCTTC. It translates to CASSLLAGTLSYNEQFF.

This clonotype showed up just a few times. The chain uses TRBV7-2 and TRBJ1-5, with 9 bases fitting TRBD1. CDR1 SGHTA and CDR2 FQGNSA come from the germline V gene. The junction had 4 bases not matched to a gene; V was cut back by 4 bases and J by 6 bases. There are 14 residues in the CDR3. CDR3: CASSWGQGTQPQHF. CDR3 nucleotides: TGTGCCAGCAGCTGGGGACAGGGAACTCAGCCCCAGCATTTT.

This clonotype has just a few counts. J is TRBJ2-2 and V is TRBV7-2; D tentatively fits TRBD1 or TRBD2 (5 bases each). Trimming left V 3 bases short and J 1 base short, with 12 bases between. This CDR3 region has 16 residues. CDR1 and CDR2 (germline): SGHTA, FQGNSA. CDR3 residues: CASSFSGTVNTGELFF. Written as DNA, the CDR3 is TGTGCCAGCAGCTTCTCCGGGACGGTGAACACCGGGGAGCTGTTTTTT.

This clonotype has just a few counts. The rearrangement uses TRBV15 and TRBJ1-6; D unresolved. Germline CDR1 reads LNHNV; CDR2 reads YYDKDF (reference sequence). This CDR3 has 15 amino acids. V gave up 1 base and J gave up 7 bases, with 11 bases separating them. The chain's CDR3 is CATSRGPGENSPLHF. The CDR3 nucleotides read TGTGCCACCAGCAGAGGCCCGGGTGAGAATTCACCCCTCCACTTT.

This clonotype was seen a few times. The genes are TRBV20-1 and TRBJ1-4, with 8 bases matching TRBD1. Germline values: CDR1 DFQATT, CDR2 SNEGSKA (reference sequence). V lost 2 bases, J lost 2 bases, and 13 bases stayed unmatched. This CDR3 contains 18 residues. The CDR3 protein is CSARPPGQGRLTNEKLFF. CDR3 DNA: TGCAGTGCTAGACCACCCGGACAGGGCCGACTTACTAATGAAAAACTGTTTTTT.

This clonotype has more than one count but fewer than ten. The V and J genes are TRBV18 and TRBJ2-7, with D perhaps TRBD1 or TRBD2 (5 bases each). Germline loops: CDR1 KGHSH, CDR2 LQKENI. There are 14 residues in the CDR3. V was trimmed by 4 bases and J by 2 bases, leaving 12 bases between them. This CDR3 reads CASSRSEGPYEQYF. The CDR3 nucleotides read TGTGCCAGCTCACGTTCCGAGGGGCCCTACGAGCAGTACTTC.

The rearrangement links TRBV10-3 to TRBJ2-2; TRBD1 matches 9 bases. V trimming: 7 bases; J trimming: 7 bases; junction bases outside the gene matches: 7. The CDR3 extends over 14 amino acids. CDR1 ENHRY and CDR2 SYGVKD come from the germline V gene. The CDR3 region has the DNA TGTGCCATCAAGCGGGACAGGGAAATCGGGGAGCTGTTTTTT. Its translation is CAIKRDREIGELFF.

The V gene is TRBV7-9, the J gene TRBJ1-6; the D is unclear. Trimming cost V 1 base and J 3 bases, with 10 bases left between them. This CDR3 comprises 16 residues. The V gene's germline CDR1 is SEHNR and CDR2 FQNEAQ (reference sequence). CDR3: CASSLVRRGYNSPLHF. CDR3 in DNA: TGTGCCAGCAGCTTAGTTCGTCGGGGCTATAATTCACCCCTCCACTTT. Full variable domain (rest looked up from reference TRBV7-9 and TRBJ1-6): DTGVSQNPRHKITKRGQNVTFRCDPISEHNRLYWYRQTLGQGPEFLTYFQNEAQLEKSRLLSDRFSAERPKGSFSTLEIQRTEQGDSAMYLCASSLVRRGYNSPLHFGNGTRLTVT.

This clonotype occurred a few times. The chain combines TRBV7-2 with TRBJ2-5; TRBD2 matches at 7 bases. Trimming removed 0 bases from V and 5 bases from J; junction bases left unmatched: 12. The length of the CDR3 is 17 residues. Germline loops: CDR1 SGHTA, CDR2 FQGNSA. The CDR3, as DNA: TGTGCCAGCAGCTTAGCGGGGGGGGGAGCCTACGCGGAGACCCAGTACTTC. Its translation: CASSLAGGGAYAETQYF.

This clonotype was seen only a few times. This chain uses TRBV5-4 with TRBJ2-3, with 9 bases identical to TRBD1. V trimming: 4 bases; J trimming: 6 bases; junction bases outside the gene matches: 0. The germline V gene encodes CDR1 SGHNT and CDR2 YYREEE (reference sequence). The CDR3 runs 12 residues. CDR3: CASSGQGDTQYF. The CDR3 DNA follows: TGTGCCAGCAGCGGACAGGGGGATACGCAGTATTTT.

CDR3 bases: TGTGCTAGTGGTCCGACATCCGGGACAGGGGTTTCTAATGAGCAGTTCTTC. Residues: CASGPTSGTGVSNEQFF. The rearrangement joins TRBV12-5 to TRBJ2-1, with 10 bases lining up with TRBD1. In germline, CDR1 is LGHNT, CDR2 FRNRAP. The CDR3 runs 17 residues. The V segment lost 5 bases and the J segment 7 bases; nucleotides outside the gene matches: 14.

This clonotype was seen more than once but under ten times. J is TRBJ1-6 and V is TRBV20-1; D perhaps matches TRBD1 (5 bases). The CDR3 has 14 amino acids. V was pared by 1 base and J by 5 bases, with 9 bases between. Germline assignment: CDR1 DFQATT and CDR2 SNEGSKA (reference sequence). CDR3 sequence reads: CSARVPGHNSPLHF. In nucleotides, the CDR3 is TGCAGTGCTAGAGTCCCAGGGCATAATTCACCCCTCCACTTT.

In this sample, this clonotype turned up many times. The CDR3 DNA reads TGTGCCAGCAGTTTATTGGGGCAGGGTGAGTTCTTC. It codes for CASSLLGQGEFF. The V call is TRBV27, the J call TRBJ2-1; D may be TRBD1 (5 bases). This CDR3 is 12 amino acids long. Trimming left V 1 base short and J 14 bases short, with 12 bases between. Germline CDR1 is MNHEY and CDR2 is SMNVEV (reference sequence).